This T cell receptor beta chain is drawn from a study of memory CD4+ T cells and cytomegalovirus serostatus. The V and J ends lost 2 bases and 2 bases respectively, with 9 bases between them. The CDR3 runs to 14 residues. Germline CDR1 is MNHNS and CDR2 is SASEGT. Sequenced by immunoSEQ multiplex PCR; TCRdb stores in-frame clones only, minus some. The profile shows about 41,000 clones, 75% to 85% of them singletons. Single viable CD3+CD4+CD8-CD45RO+ cells were sorted as the memory CD4+ T cells. V and J are TRBV6-1 and TRBJ1-2; no reliable D call. The sample taken for sequencing was memory CD4+ T cells from blood. This sequence was found in an adult in good health and CMV-seronegative. CDR3 sequence reads: CASSENGQNYGYTF. The DNA for the CDR3 is TGTGCCAGCAGTGAAAACGGCCAGAACTATGGCTACACCTTC.